What follows describes a single T cell receptor beta chain. Its target is unknown. The data were taken from a study of cytomegalovirus exposure and HLA in healthy donors. General observations from the study: There were a few CMV-associated chains whose specificity for CMV antigens was confirmed in vitro.

Trimming removed 1 base at V and 4 bases at J, with 8 bases between. Germline assignment: CDR1 SGHVS and CDR2 FQNEAQ. The CDR3 is 14 amino acids. Researchers ran the PCR with 60 Vbeta and 13 Jbeta primers. The repertoire was sequenced with immunoSEQ multiplex PCR; TCRdb's copy has only in-frame clones and lacks some. This repertoire includes around 210,000 clones. This TCR derives from a girl aged 2-10 years in good health and CMV-seropositive. The sequenced sample was PBMCs. The rearrangement uses TRBV7-8 and TRBJ1-5, with D possibly TRBD1 on 5 matching bases. The CDR3 DNA follows: TGTGCCAGCAGCTTAGGACAGACTAATCAGCCCCAGCATTTT. Translation: CASSLGQTNQPQHF.